This T cell receptor (beta chain) emerged from a study of T-cell memory formation after mild COVID-19. Study overall: TCR clusters were mostly confined to one donor each.

A word on this clonotype: A read error may produce the germline difference seen at one junction end.

TCRdb fed the 5' RACE reads into MiXCR, producing one record per CDR3 protein. The profile covers about 150,000 distinct CDR3 sequences, with under 30% appearing a single time and less than 25% taken by the ten largest. The sequence derives from an adult woman who had mild COVID-19 (a few samples of this study predate the infection). Cell type and time point are not known. Sequenced input: PBMCs or a T cell subset sorted from them (not recorded which).

This CDR3 is CASSLGAGKSPALSF. Written as DNA, the CDR3 is TGCGCCAGCAGCTTGGGCGCGGGAAAATCCCCAGCCCTAAGCTTC. The rearrangement joins TRBV5-1 to TRBJ2-1; weak D call: TRBD2 (6 bases). Germline CDR1 reads SGHRS; CDR2 reads YFSETQ. The length of the CDR3 is 15 residues.